This T cell receptor (beta chain) was profiled in a study of blood T cell repertoires in COVID-19. Study details: The analysed material was cDNA or gDNA that came from T cells, B-cell-depleted T cells, or PBMCs.

Germline assignment: CDR1 SGHRS and CDR2 YFSETQ. Trimming cost V 0 bases and J 3 bases, with 14 bases left between them. The CDR3 is 16 amino acids. Original processing notes: Reference gene primer amplification gave nucleated cell count estimates. Some clones are missing from TCRdb's copy, which holds only in-frame ones; the method was immunoSEQ multiplex PCR. The DNA was the basis for D and trimming; V, J and clone size are from that table. The sample carries more than 120,000 clones, about nine tenths recorded once. The rearrangement uses TRBV5-1 and TRBJ2-3, with D possibly being TRBD2 (7 bases). The sequence came from a woman between 50 and 59 years old with acute or convalescent COVID-19. Sequencing was carried out using peripheral blood. CDR3 residues: CASSLEGGAPTDTQYF. CDR3 sequence (DNA): TGCGCCAGCAGCTTGGAGGGGGGGGCCCCAACAGATACGCAGTATTTT.